This T cell receptor beta chain emerged from a study of beta chain features in type 1 diabetes. As for the study in general: In age, gender and cell yields, patients were similar to healthy donors. The number of sorted cells examined across all samples was roughly 100,000,000.

Investigators reverse transcribed all isolated RNA, so they sequenced expressed TCRB transcripts. Profiled with immunoSEQ multiplex PCR; TCRdb holds only in-frame clones, not every one. The sample includes roughly 140,000 clones, 6% to 7.5% of them seen just once. Details on this clone: Its matching antigen is unknown.

Each sorted population was over 95% pure. General study findings and limits: Moderately but significantly shorter TCRB CDR3s were found in Type 1 diabetes patients in all four CD4+ subsets.

The CDR3 spans 14 residues. Germline V gene data show CDR1 as MNHEY and CDR2 as SMNVEV (reference sequence). The V and J ends lost 6 bases and 8 bases, in that order; junction bases with no gene match: 8. V usage is TRBV27 and J usage is TRBJ2-1; 9 nucleotides line up with TRBD2. Sequenced: central memory CD4+ T cells from blood. This TCR was sampled from a woman aged 30 to 39 in good health. The CDR3 sequence: CASSLGLASDEQFF. The DNA of the CDR3 is TGTGCCAGCAGCCTCGGACTAGCGAGCGATGAGCAGTTCTTC.